This entry describes one TCR beta chain. Its antigen remains unidentified. The data belong to a study of neoadjuvant anti-PD-1 for oral cavity cancer. Looking at the study overall: Non-progressing patients received a fourth nivolumab dose near day 43, then surgery on days 50-56.

These newly diagnosed stage II-IVA oral cavity squamous cell carcinoma patients had no prior systemic or radiation treatment. Libraries were prepared by immunoSEQ multiplex PCR; TCRdb keeps only in-frame clonotypes and omits some of them. This table has around 9,700 clones, about 50% appearing once. The study, taken as a whole, reports: Higher pretreatment Treg/Th17 ratios tracked higher pretreatment blood clonality.

The V gene end was trimmed by 2 bases and the J gene end by 5 bases; junction bases not matched to a gene: 4. The CDR3 loop spans 15 amino acids. Germline V gene data show CDR1 as SGHRS and CDR2 as YFSETQ. The sample consisted of tumor tissue, taken before nivolumab (anti-PD-1) treatment. The chain joins TRBV5-1 to TRBJ2-1, with 10 positions matching TRBD1. The sequence came from a person aged 40 to 85 with oral cavity squamous cell carcinoma. The CDR3 here is CASSFGTGENNEQFF. In DNA form, the CDR3 reads TGCGCCAGCAGCTTCGGGACAGGGGAGAACAATGAGCAGTTCTTC.